This TCR beta chain was profiled in a study of human T cells and chemical hapten exposure. For the study at large: Largely, small differences in pooled library volume made per-sample TCR yields vary.

Each cDNA molecule in the library carried unique molecular identifiers. Via MiXCR, TCRdb re-called the 5' RACE reads, giving one row per CDR3 protein. This sample has some 150,000 distinct CDR3 sequences; 3.5% to 5% occur once, and the top ten carry under 1.5%. The CDR3 spans 13 residues. From germline, CDR1 is SGHTA and CDR2 FQGNSA. The V end was cut by 0 bases, the J end by 7 bases, with 9 bases between. RNA extraction used unfractionated whole blood as the source of total RNA. This TCR was recovered from a female donor in good health. The J gene is TRBJ1-1, the V gene TRBV7-2; D call uncertain. The CDR3 loop reads CASSLALRGEAFF. The CDR3 coding sequence is TGTGCCAGCAGCTTAGCTCTGCGGGGTGAAGCTTTCTTT.